One and the same sample provided the 20 T cell receptor beta chains below, sequenced in a study of ipilimumab plus nivolumab after autologous stem cell transplantation. Using immunoSEQ multiplex PCR, the repertoire was profiled, and TCRdb retains in-frame clones only, with some absent. The repertoire holds 6,300 or so clones, approximately 92% seen once, with approximately 4.8% in the top ten. The specimen comprised PBMCs, sampled in a trial of ipilimumab plus nivolumab as post-transplant consolidation. These receptors were taken from a female donor with multiple myeloma.

V gene TRBV7-9 combines with J gene TRBJ2-2; 13 nucleotides line up with TRBD2. V was pared by 3 bases and J by 4 bases, with 11 bases of the junction left unmatched. The germline gives CDR1 SEHNR, CDR2 FQNEAQ (reference sequence). The CDR3 contains 19 residues. The CDR3 nucleotides read TGTGCCAGCAGCTTTCGAGGACTAGCGGGAGTCAGCGGCACCGGGGAGCTGTTTTTT. Translated: CASSFRGLAGVSGTGELFF.

This chain links TRBV10-3 with TRBJ2-5; TRBD1 matches 9 bases. The DNA end is a closer match to TRBJ2-7, so the J assignment may be wrong. This CDR3 has 15 residues. In germline, CDR1 is ENHRY, CDR2 SYGVKD. The CDR3 protein is CAIRTPGTGMFEQYF. CDR3 coding DNA: TGTGCCATCAGGACACCCGGGACAGGGATGTTCGAGCAGTACTTC.

Comment on this clone: One end of the junction varies from germline; a read error may be responsible. The sample carries other DNA sequences with the same CDR3. The chain has TRBV18 and TRBJ1-2; a possible D gene is TRBD1 (5 bases). Germline assignment: CDR1 KGHSH and CDR2 LQKENI. The CDR3 sequence is 16 residues long. CDR3 in DNA: TGTGCCAGCTCGCCACCGTTCGGGGGATCTAGCTATGGCTACACCTTC. Translated, it gives CASSPPFGGSSYGYTF.

The CDR3 is CTSSQPGGLGNTGELFF. CDR3 nucleotide sequence: TGCACCAGCAGCCAGCCCGGGGGGTTGGGGAACACCGGGGAGCTGTTTTTT. The chain links TRBV1 to TRBJ2-2; the table's D call of TRBD2 was not tested on the DNA. TRBV1 counts as a pseudogene. This CDR3 is built from 17 residues.

The chain carries TRBV7-3 and TRBJ2-2; 14 positions agree with TRBD2. V lost 4 bases and J lost 4; bases outside the gene matches: 2. From germline, CDR1 is SGHTA and CDR2 FQGTGA. CDR3 length: 16 residues. The CDR3 DNA is TGTGCCAGCAGCTCAGGACTAGCGGGAGGCACCGGGGAGCTGTTTTTT. It specifies CASSSGLAGGTGELFF. The entire variable domain, with the rest obtained from reference TRBV7-3 and TRBJ2-2, is as follows: GAGVSQTPSNKVTEKGKYVELRCDPISGHTALYWYRQSLGQGPEFLIYFQGTGAADDSGLPNDRFFAVRPEGSVSTLKIQRTERGDSAVYLCASSSGLAGGTGELFFGEGSRLTVL.

The CDR3 DNA follows: TGTGCCAGCAGTTATTTCACCAACGGGGACGAGCAGTACTTC. Its translation: CASSYFTNGDEQYF. The V and J genes are TRBV6-5 and TRBJ2-7; D may be TRBD2 (5 bases). Germline V lookup: CDR1 MNHEY, CDR2 SVGAGI. V dropped 3 bases and J dropped 5 bases, with 14 bases sitting between them. The CDR3 sequence is 14 residues long.

The V gene is TRBV19, the J gene TRBJ2-2, with TRBD2 matching 8 bases. This CDR3 comprises 15 residues. V lost 4 bases to trimming and J lost 4 bases; unmatched junction nucleotides: 5. Germline lookup yields CDR1 LNHDA and CDR2 SQIVND (reference sequence). In DNA, the CDR3 is TGTGCCAGTAGTAAGGAGCGGGAGCTCACCGGGGAGCTGTTTTTT. Protein sequence: CASSKERELTGELFF. Combining the CDR3 with reference TRBV19 and TRBJ2-2 gives the whole variable domain DGGITQSPKYLFRKEGQNVTLSCEQNLNHDAMYWYRQDPGQGLRLIYYSQIVNDFQKGDIAEGYSVSREKKESFPLTVTSAQKNPTAFYLCASSKERELTGELFFGEGSRLTVL.

The chain carries TRBV4-1 and TRBJ2-7; TRBD2 aligns across 8 bases. V lost 3 bases and J lost 7; bases outside the gene matches: 11. The CDR3 sequence is 15 residues long. CDR1 and CDR2 from the germline V gene are MGHRA and YSYEKL. The CDR3 here is CASSQPPSGSNEQYF. The CDR3, as DNA: TGCGCCAGCAGCCAGCCCCCCAGCGGGAGTAATGAGCAGTACTTC.

The V and J genes are TRBV7-2 and TRBJ2-7, with a possible D match to TRBD2 (6 bases). This CDR3 contains 16 residues. With 4 bases removed from V and 4 bases from J, the gap between germline ends came to 20 bases. Germline values: CDR1 SGHTA, CDR2 FQGNSA. This CDR3 is CASSWGLLGSGYEQYF. CDR3 bases: TGTGCCAGCAGCTGGGGACTTCTGGGGAGTGGTTACGAGCAGTACTTC.

V is TRBV19 and J is TRBJ1-2; unclear D gene. The V end lost 7 bases, the J end lost 0 bases, and 18 bases lay between the germline ends. CDR1 and CDR2 from the germline V gene are LNHDA and SQIVND (reference sequence). The CDR3 totals 16 residues. In nucleotides, the CDR3 is TGTGCCAGTAACATACCAAGGGCAAATACTAACTATGGCTACACCTTC. This translates into CASNIPRANTNYGYTF.

This chain joins TRBV13 and TRBJ2-1; unclear D gene. The CDR3 is made up of 16 amino acids. The V gene lost 2 bases and the J gene lost 3 bases, with 14 bases spanning the gap. Germline V gives CDR1 PRHDT, CDR2 FYEKMQ (reference sequence). The CDR3 protein is CASSLFSGSGYNEQFF. CDR3 bases: TGTGCCAGCAGCTTATTTTCAGGATCCGGCTACAATGAGCAGTTCTTC.

This clone was seen a single time. The chain is built from TRBV5-1 and TRBJ2-5; D not certain. The CDR3 loop spans 13 amino acids. Looked up from germline, CDR1 is SGHRS and CDR2 is YFSETQ. V was clipped by 6 bases and J by 4 bases, with 13 bases between them. Here the CDR3 DNA reads TGCGCCAGCACCAATTCCGATAGAGAGACCCAGTACTTC. Translating it yields CASTNSDRETQYF.

The rearrangement uses TRBV5-1 and TRBJ2-4, with D unresolved. The V end lost 0 bases, the J end lost 0 bases, and 10 bases lay between the germline ends. This CDR3 has 16 amino acids. The germline CDR1 and CDR2 sequences are SGHRS and YFSETQ. CDR3 bases: TGCGCCAGCAGCTTGGAAGCCTCCCTAGCCAAAAACATTCAGTACTTC. Amino acids: CASSLEASLAKNIQYF.

CDR3 nucleotide sequence: TGTGCTAGTGGTTTGGTCTCTTTTATAGCGGGAGTAACCCGGGAGTTCTTC. Protein sequence: CASGLVSFIAGVTREFF. The chain has TRBV12-5 and TRBJ2-1; 9 bases line up with TRBD2. Trimming cost V 0 bases and J 14 bases; bases outside gene matches: 17. The CDR3 is 17 residues long. Germline lookup yields CDR1 LGHNT and CDR2 FRNRAP. Variable domain in full (rest from reference TRBV12-5 and TRBJ2-1): DARVTQTPRHKVTEMGQEVTMRCQPILGHNTVFWYRQTMMQGLELLAYFRNRAPLDDSGMPKDRFSAEMPDATLATLKIQPSEPRDSAVYFCASGLVSFIAGVTREFFGPGTRLTVL.

The table lists this clone with a count of one. CDR3 coding DNA: TGTGCCAGCAGCGTGGGACTAGCGGGGCTCTACAATGAGCAGTTCTTC. Its translation: CASSVGLAGLYNEQFF. This chain links TRBV9 with TRBJ2-1, with TRBD2 identical over 13 bases. The CDR3 consists of 16 residues. Looked up from germline, CDR1 is SGDLS and CDR2 is YYNGEE. V shed 2 bases and J 3 bases; nucleotides not matched to a gene: 2.

The chain uses TRBV7-2 and TRBJ2-2; D call uncertain. From germline, CDR1 is SGHTA and CDR2 FQGNSA. The V end lost 1 base, the J end lost 4 bases, and 4 bases lay between the germline ends. The CDR3 runs 13 residues. Here the CDR3 DNA reads TGTGCCAGCAGCTTAGGAGCCACCGGGGAGCTGTTTTTT. Its protein is CASSLGATGELFF.

The chain is built from TRBV9 and TRBJ1-6; D not resolved. V lost 2 bases and J 0 bases, leaving 12 bases between the germline ends. The CDR3 length is 17 residues. Looked up from germline, CDR1 is SGDLS and CDR2 is YYNGEE. The CDR3 here is CASSVDSLGSYNSPLHF. The CDR3 DNA follows: TGTGCCAGCAGCGTGGACTCGCTCGGCTCCTATAATTCACCCCTCCACTTT.

This clone was counted a single time. DNA for the CDR3: TGTGCCAGCAGTCTTCAGGGTTCCACCTACGAGCAGTACTTC. It translates to CASSLQGSTYEQYF. The chain couples TRBV2 to TRBJ2-7, with D possibly matching TRBD1 (5 bases). Germline loops: CDR1 SNHLY, CDR2 FYNNEI. With 5 bases removed from V and 2 bases from J, the gap between germline ends came to 13 bases. The length of the CDR3 is 14 residues.

V gene TRBV5-4 combines with J gene TRBJ2-7, with D perhaps matching TRBD2 (6 bases). Trimming took 4 bases from V and 4 from J, leaving 15 bases between them. In germline, CDR1 is SGHNT, CDR2 YYREEE (reference sequence). There are 14 residues in the CDR3. The CDR3 region is CASSGSGRFYEQYF. The CDR3 bases are TGTGCCAGCAGCGGGAGCGGGCGGTTTTACGAGCAGTACTTC.

The chain joins TRBV7-4 to TRBJ2-7, with D perhaps assigned TRBD1 or TRBD2 (5 bases each). Trimming shortened V by 5 bases and J by 3 bases, and 14 bases separated the two germline ends. Germline-derived CDR1 and CDR2 are SGHVT and SQSDAQ. The CDR3 extends over 14 amino acids. CDR3 amino acids: CASSPGTLGYEQYF. CDR3 DNA: TGTGCCAGCAGCCCAGGGACCCTAGGCTACGAGCAGTACTTC.